This T cell receptor (beta chain) is drawn from a study of patients and donors after allogeneic stem cell transplantation. The CDR3 extends over 15 amino acids. Comments on this clonotype: The junction shows a germline mismatch at one end, possibly a read error.

TCRdb recomputed calls from the RT-PCR reads with MiXCR, one row per CDR3 protein. The sample contains some 880,000 distinct CDR3 sequences, more than 15% of which appear only once. The chain carries TRBV12-3 or TRBV12-4 and TRBJ2-3; a possible D gene is TRBD2 (7 bases). Material for sequencing was blood, either unsorted or a sorted T cell fraction (not recorded which). The source of this sequence is a human donor who was either an allogeneic HSCT recipient or a stem cell or donor lymphocyte infusion donor (not recorded which). It is not recorded whose cells these are; they may come from a transplant donor. The DNA of the CDR3 is TGTGCCAGCGCGAGGGGGGGGCAGAGCACAGATTCGCAGTATTTT. Its translation: CASARGGQSTDSQYF.